This T cell receptor (beta chain) appears in the sequencing data of a study of blood T cell repertoires in COVID-19. At the level of the study: T cells, B-cell-depleted T cells, or PBMCs provided the cDNA or gDNA that served as material.

This table comes from immunoSEQ multiplex PCR, and its TCRdb copy is limited to in-frame clones, with some not included. The data contain about 270,000 clones, 83% of them singletons. This CDR3 comprises 13 residues. Per germline, CDR1 LNHNV and CDR2 YYDKDF (reference sequence). Trimming pared 3 bases from V and 3 bases from J, leaving 8 bases between. V usage is TRBV15 and J usage is TRBJ1-2; weak D call: TRBD1 (5 bases). The source is a woman aged 45-59 years who had recovered from COVID-19. Source material: peripheral blood. CDR3 sequence (DNA): TGTGCCACCAGCAGTCAGGGCTACTATGGCTACACCTTC. Translated, it gives CATSSQGYYGYTF.